This T cell receptor (beta chain) comes out of a study of identical twins. This clonotype has more than one count but fewer than ten. What it binds is not known. Germline V gene sequence: CDR1 SEHNR, CDR2 FQNEAQ (reference sequence). This CDR3 has 17 residues. Trimming cost V 1 base and J 4 bases, with 18 bases left between them. Only healthy Caucasians were included as donors. Study-wide points: Out-of-frame alpha sequences common to twins exhibited an excess of low generation probability. Modeled out-of-frame TCR alpha sharing in monozygotic twins fell below observed levels.

Each CDR3 protein is one row after TCRdb ran MiXCR on the 5' RACE reads. Among roughly 350,000 distinct CDR3 sequences listed, about 12% were seen once. These same records also appear under a second study, on yellow fever vaccine responses in identical twins.

J is TRBJ2-3 and V is TRBV7-9; D might be TRBD1 or TRBD2, each matching 6 bases. Specimen: CD8+ T cells sorted from blood. This sequence was found in a young woman in good health. In DNA, the CDR3 is TGTGCCAGCAGCTTAGGCGACGGGGGCCGGGGCTCAGATACGCAGTATTTT. It specifies CASSLGDGGRGSDTQYF.